Sequencing of this TCR beta chain was carried out in a study of blood T cell repertoires in COVID-19. The wider study: The United States, Italy and Spain were the sources of the acute and convalescent COVID-19 samples. PBMCs, B-cell-depleted T cells, or T cells provided the cDNA or gDNA that made up the material.

Per the original methods: Counts of nucleated cells, estimated from reference gene primer amplification, were obtained. Measured with immunoSEQ multiplex PCR; TCRdb has only the in-frame clones, and not every one. V, J and clone size are taken as reported in that table, and D and trimming were inferred from the DNA itself. The data show tens of thousands of clones, with about 86% seen just once and roughly 4.5% held by the top ten. The germline gives CDR1 SGDLS, CDR2 YYNGEE. The CDR3 covers 14 residues. The germline V and J ends were trimmed by 0 bases and 9 bases, with 16 bases remaining between them.

This sequence joins TRBV9 and TRBJ2-7; a possible D gene is TRBD1 (5 bases). The TCR comes from a woman between 55 and 75 years old with acute or convalescent COVID-19. The source material was peripheral blood. Here the CDR3 reads CASSVEDDPRGQYF. The CDR3 bases are TGTGCCAGCAGCGTAGAGGATGACCCAAGGGGGCAGTACTTC.